The 18 T cell receptor beta chains below come from one sample, sequenced in a study of cytomegalovirus exposure and HLA in healthy donors. PCR used 60 Vbeta primers and 13 Jbeta primers. Clones were read by immunoSEQ multiplex PCR, and TCRdb kept only the in-frame ones, dropping some. The sample shows over 100,000 clones, about four fifths of them seen only once. The sequencing input was PBMCs. The receptors originated from a woman aged 25 to 45 in good health and CMV-seronegative.

The chain has TRBV30 and TRBJ2-1, with a weak D call TRBD2 (5 bases). The CDR3 covers 13 residues. Germline lookup yields CDR1 GTSNPN and CDR2 SVGIG (reference sequence). Trimming removed 1 base from V and 7 bases from J, with 11 bases in between. CDR3 DNA: TGTGCCTGGAGTGCCCAACTAGGGAATGAGCAGTTCTTC. Translation: CAWSAQLGNEQFF.

The chain uses TRBV27 and TRBJ1-4; 7 bases fit TRBD1. Trimming removed 3 bases from V and 10 bases from J; junction bases left unmatched: 2. The CDR3 is made up of 12 amino acids. Germline values: CDR1 MNHEY, CDR2 SMNVEV (reference sequence). The CDR3 here is CASSFPGGKLFF. The CDR3 nucleotides read TGTGCCAGCAGTTTTCCAGGGGGAAAACTGTTTTTT.

This chain links TRBV7-2 with TRBJ2-5; TRBD1 might be the D (6 bases). V lost 5 bases and J 2 bases, leaving 15 bases between the germline ends. The length of the CDR3 is 15 residues. Germline lookup yields CDR1 SGHTA and CDR2 FQGNSA. The CDR3 region has the DNA TGTGCCAGCAGCCAACACAGGGTACATCAAGAGACCCAGTACTTC. Translating it yields CASSQHRVHQETQYF.

V is TRBV5-4 and J is TRBJ1-2, with D uncertain. Germline-derived CDR1 and CDR2 are SGHNT and YYREEE (reference sequence). V was clipped by 0 bases and J by 8 bases, with 20 bases between them. The CDR3 is made up of 16 amino acids. The CDR3 nucleotides are TGTGCCAGCAGCTTGGGCGTTGAGAGCCCATGGGCGGGCTACACCTTC. It yields the protein CASSLGVESPWAGYTF.

This chain's CDR3 is CASSDGWSRAQYF. The DNA of the CDR3 is TGTGCCAGCAGTGATGGGTGGTCTAGAGCGCAGTATTTT. V is TRBV6-4 and J is TRBJ2-3; no reliable D call. The ends were cut back, 3 bases at V and 10 bases at J, with 14 bases in the middle. The germline gives CDR1 MRHNA, CDR2 SNTAGT. The CDR3 is made up of 13 amino acids.

The chain uses TRBV19 and TRBJ2-3, with 9 bases fitting TRBD1. CDR1 and CDR2 from the germline V gene are LNHDA and SQIVND (reference sequence). This CDR3 region has 14 residues. Germline trimming cut 7 bases from V and 3 bases from J; bases unmatched to any gene: 5. The CDR3 loop reads CASTLGQGTDTQYF. DNA for the CDR3: TGTGCCAGTACCCTCGGACAGGGGACAGATACGCAGTATTTT.

V usage is TRBV5-1 and J usage is TRBJ2-7; 8 nucleotides match TRBD2. The CDR3 has 14 residues. Germline CDR1 reads SGHRS; CDR2 reads YFSETQ. V was clipped by 5 bases and J by 6 bases; unmatched bases: 10. For the CDR3, the DNA is TGCGCCAGCAGTCCCATAGCGGGAATACGCGAGCAGTACTTC. Its translation: CASSPIAGIREQYF.

This clone was observed a handful of times. The rearrangement uses TRBV19 and TRBJ1-4; TRBD1 aligns across 10 bases. Germline trimming cut 6 bases from V and 7 bases from J; bases unmatched to any gene: 5. From germline, CDR1 is LNHDA and CDR2 SQIVND (reference sequence). This CDR3 contains 14 residues. CDR3 DNA: TGTGCCAGTAGACTGGGGACAGGGGCTGAAAAACTGTTTTTT. Its translation is CASRLGTGAEKLFF. The full variable domain, completed using reference TRBV19 and TRBJ1-4, is DGGITQSPKYLFRKEGQNVTLSCEQNLNHDAMYWYRQDPGQGLRLIYYSQIVNDFQKGDIAEGYSVSREKKESFPLTVTSAQKNPTAFYLCASRLGTGAEKLFFGSGTQLSVL.

The chain has TRBV6-4 and TRBJ2-5; no definite D call. The DNA end is a closer match to TRBJ2-7, so the J assignment may be wrong. The CDR3 spans 16 residues. The germline V gene encodes CDR1 MRHNA and CDR2 SNTAGT. The CDR3 sequence is CASIAPASASGYEQYF. The DNA for the CDR3 is TGTGCCAGCATCGCACCAGCCTCCGCATCCGGGTACGAGCAGTACTTC.

This rearrangement joins TRBV28 to TRBJ1-1, with D perhaps matching TRBD1 (5 bases). With 6 bases removed from V and 6 bases from J, the gap between germline ends came to 20 bases. There are 15 residues in the CDR3. Germline CDR1 reads MDHEN; CDR2 reads SYDVKM. The CDR3: CASRASRAAGAEAFF. DNA of the CDR3: TGTGCCAGCAGAGCAAGCAGGGCCGCCGGCGCTGAAGCTTTCTTT.

Points on this clone: An end of the junction does not agree with germline; a read error may underlie this. This chain connects TRBV7-9 to TRBJ1-2; D unresolved. Germline lookup yields CDR1 SEHNR and CDR2 FQNEAQ (reference sequence). This CDR3 has 12 residues. The CDR3 sequence is CSSTGLNYGYTF. The CDR3 coding sequence is TGTTCCAGCACCGGTTTGAACTATGGCTACACCTTC.

The rearrangement links TRBV18 to TRBJ2-3; no clear D. Trimming cost V 1 base and J 2 bases, with 10 bases left between them. Per germline, CDR1 KGHSH and CDR2 LQKENI. The CDR3 loop spans 15 amino acids. CDR3 nucleotide sequence: TGTGCCAGCTCACCACGATCAGATTTCACAGATACGCAGTATTTT. Protein: CASSPRSDFTDTQYF.

The CDR3 nucleotides read TGCGCCAGCGGGACTAGCGGAAGATACGAGCAGTTCTTC. Translation: CASGTSGRYEQFF. The rearrangement joins TRBV4-1 to TRBJ2-1; 11 bases are shared with TRBD2. Looked up from germline, CDR1 is MGHRA and CDR2 is YSYEKL. The CDR3 spans 13 residues. Trimming at V came to 8 bases and at J to 10 bases, leaving 7 bases not matched to a gene.

The V and J genes are TRBV19 and TRBJ2-1, with D tentatively TRBD1 (6 bases). The CDR3 has 16 amino acids. Germline CDR1 and CDR2: LNHDA and SQIVND (reference sequence). V was shortened by 3 bases and J by 4 bases, with 16 bases between the two germline ends. Written as DNA, the CDR3 is TGTGCCAGTAGTATCCCACAGGGAATACTGTACAATGAGCAGTTCTTC. Translation: CASSIPQGILYNEQFF.

The CDR3 DNA sequence: TGTGCCAGCAGCCAGGAGACAGGGGGCTATGGCTACACCTTC. Translating it yields CASSQETGGYGYTF. J is TRBJ1-2 and V is TRBV14, with 9 bases matching TRBD1. The CDR3 totals 14 residues. The V gene's germline CDR1 is SGHDN and CDR2 FVKESK. V lost 3 bases to trimming and J lost 4 bases; unmatched junction nucleotides: 3.

The chain has TRBV28 and TRBJ1-5; TRBD1 aligns across 9 bases. The V gene end was trimmed by 6 bases and the J gene end by 6 bases; junction bases not matched to a gene: 6. CDR3 length: 14 amino acids. Germline V gene lookup returns CDR1 MDHEN and CDR2 SYDVKM. In DNA form, the CDR3 reads TGTGCCAGCAGGACAGGGGGAGGCGGTCAGCCCCAGCATTTT. Protein sequence: CASRTGGGGQPQHF.

The chain uses TRBV11-2 and TRBJ2-5; D ambiguous. Germline V gene data show CDR1 as SGHAT and CDR2 as FQNNGV. V was clipped by 2 bases and J by 2 bases, with 15 bases between them. CDR3 size: 16 residues. CDR3: CASSLLRFNGQETQYF. The CDR3 nucleotides read TGTGCCAGCAGCTTATTGAGGTTCAATGGTCAAGAGACCCAGTACTTC.

The chain is built from TRBV9 and TRBJ2-5; 12 bases fit TRBD1. Germline V gene lookup returns CDR1 SGDLS and CDR2 YYNGEE. V lost 4 bases to trimming and J lost 5 bases; unmatched junction nucleotides: 6. The CDR3 loop spans 15 amino acids. The CDR3 spells CASSSGQGAWETQYF. The CDR3 bases are TGTGCCAGCAGCTCGGGACAGGGGGCTTGGGAGACCCAGTACTTC.